These T cell receptor beta chains were read from a single sample in a study of T cell repertoires in cytomegalovirus infection. These TCRs' antigens remain unknown. TCRdb called the reads again in MiXCR, with one record for every CDR3 protein. The table lists about 130,000 distinct CDR3 sequences, 30% to 40% of them singletons. The sequencing here drew on CD8+ T cells from cultured PBMCs, taken from culture after CMV antigen stimulation. All receptors derive from a human donor in good health (CMV status not recorded). Some clones in this sample may be carry-over from other donors' samples. Both conserved end residues are part of each CDR3. A D gene is named only where the DNA matches it firmly. The size of a clone is reported for some rows only, either as once, few or many, or as a class for expanded clones.

>TRBJ1-5|NA|TRBV15|NA
TGTGCCACCAGCCAGAGCCGGGGCAATCAGCCCCAGCATTTT
CATSQSRGNQPQHF
>TRBJ1-1|NA|TRBV27|many
TGTGCCAGCAGCCGCCCCACGGGGGGAGGCACTGAAGCTTTCTTT
CASSRPTGGGTEAFF
>TRBJ1-1|NA|TRBV29-1|NA
TGCAGCGTTGAAGGCACGGGATTTAACACTGAAGCTTTCTTT
CSVEGTGFNTEAFF
>TRBJ2-1|NA|TRBV10-3|few
TGTGCCATCAGTGATAACGGAAACAATGAGCAGTTCTTC
CAISDNGNNEQFF
>TRBJ2-1|NA|TRBV7-9|many
TGTGCCAGCAGCCGCACGGACCTTCGTTACTCCTACAATGAGCAGTTCTTC
CASSRTDLRYSYNEQFF
>TRBJ2-1|NA|TRBV19|many
TGTGCCAGTAGTATACTCGGGAAGAGCTCCTACAATGAGCAGTTCTTC
CASSILGKSSYNEQFF
>TRBJ2-5|NA|TRBV19|NA
TGTGCCAGTAGTATAGGTTTTTTGACGGAAGAGACCCAGTACTTC
CASSIGFLTEETQYF
>TRBJ1-1|NA|TRBV15|few
TGTGCCACCAGCCCCGGACATCAGAACACTGAAGCTTTCTTT
CATSPGHQNTEAFF
>TRBJ2-5|NA|TRBV12-3/TRBV12-4|NA
TGTGCCAGCAGTTTAATGGGACGAGAGACCCAGTACTTC
CASSLMGRETQYF
>TRBJ1-1|NA|TRBV25-1|few
TGTGCCAGCAGTGAATGGGGTGTCCAAGGGACTGAAGCTTTCTTT
CASSEWGVQGTEAFF
>TRBJ1-6|TRBD1|TRBV7-9|NA
TGTGCCAGCAGCCCCGACCAGGGGGGAAATTCACCCCTCCACTTT
CASSPDQGGNSPLHF
>TRBJ2-5|NA|TRBV5-4|many
TGTGCCAGCAGCCTCGTGGGGGTATTAGAGACCCAGTACTTC
CASSLVGVLETQYF
>TRBJ1-2|NA|TRBV9|many
TGTGCCAGCAGCGTAGCCGGGGCCACTAACTATGGCTACACCTTC
CASSVAGATNYGYTF
>TRBJ2-5|TRBD2|TRBV7-6|few
TGTGCCAGCAGCTCCTCGAGCGGGGGGCCGAGGGAGACCCAGTACTTC
CASSSSSGGPRETQYF
>TRBJ2-3|NA|TRBV20-1|few
TGCAGTGCTAGAGCGGTTTATAGCAACCTTAGCACAGATACGCAGTATTTT
CSARAVYSNLSTDTQYF
>TRBJ2-7|TRBD2|TRBV20-1|NA
TGCAGTGCTCTCGCTGGACTAGCGGGTATGCAGTACTTC
CSALAGLAGMQYF
>TRBJ2-7|NA|TRBV2|NA
TGTGCCAGCAGTGACAGGGTCGTCGAGCAGTACTTC
CASSDRVVEQYF
>TRBJ2-7|NA|TRBV9|NA
TGTGCCAGCAGCGCCTCGTGGGCCTCCTACGAGCAGTACTTC
CASSASWASYEQYF
>TRBJ2-1|NA|TRBV4-1|few
TGCGCCAGCAGCCAAATCAGCAACAATGAGCAGTTCTTC
CASSQISNNEQFF
>TRBJ1-1|TRBD1|TRBV7-9|NA
TGTGCCAGCAGCTCCGGACAGGGTGTCCCTGAAGCTTTCTTT
CASSSGQGVPEAFF
>TRBJ1-1|NA|TRBV6-6|NA
TGTGCCAGCAGCCCGTATGCAAGCGTTTTTTTCCAGGGCGGAGGCGGGAACACTGAAGCTTTCTTT
CASSPYASVFFQGGGGNTEAFF
>TRBJ2-7|NA|TRBV7-6|NA
TGTGCCAGCAGCTTAGTTCAGGGTCTGACTGACGAGCAGTACTTC
CASSLVQGLTDEQYF
>TRBJ1-1|NA|TRBV19|once
TGTGCCAGTACCATAGCGACGGGGCTATCATTCACTGAAGCTTTCTTT
CASTIATGLSFTEAFF
>TRBJ2-5|TRBD1|TRBV6-5|NA
TGTGCCAGCAGTTATACGACAGGGCCTCAAGAGACCCAGTACTTC
CASSYTTGPQETQYF
>TRBJ1-1|NA|TRBV7-6|few
TGTGCCAGCAGCTCCACCCCGGCGACAGGCCTAATGAACACTGAAGCTTTCTTT
CASSSTPATGLMNTEAFF
>TRBJ2-5|NA|TRBV20-1|NA
TGCAGTGCCCCTAGCGAGGGGGCCCATAGGGAGACCCAGTACTTC
CSAPSEGAHRETQYF
>TRBJ1-2|NA|TRBV10-3|NA
TGTGCCATCAGTGAGTCTAGAGACATAAACTATGGCTACACCTTC
CAISESRDINYGYTF
>TRBJ2-1|NA|TRBV4-1|NA
TGTGCCAGCAGCCCGGGACCGAGATACAATGAGCAGTTCTTC
CASSPGPRYNEQFF
>TRBJ1-1|NA|TRBV19|NA
TGTGCCAGTAGTACCCATTCCCCGATGAACACTGAAGCTTTCTTT
CASSTHSPMNTEAFF
>TRBJ1-4|TRBD1|TRBV7-9|NA
TGTGCCAGCAGCTTATGGGACAGAACTAATGAAAAACTGTTTTTT
CASSLWDRTNEKLFF
>TRBJ2-5|TRBD2|TRBV7-9|NA
TGTGCCAGCGGGGAGGGTCTCTCTGAGACCCAGTACTTC
CASGEGLSETQYF
>TRBJ1-5|TRBD1|TRBV7-9|many
TGTGCCAGCAGCCACGGGACAGGGGGCAATCAGCCCCAGCATTTT
CASSHGTGGNQPQHF
>TRBJ1-1|NA|TRBV2|many
TGTGCCAGCAGTATCCAGGGACGCACTGAAGCTTTCTTT
CASSIQGRTEAFF
>TRBJ1-1|TRBD1|TRBV12-3/TRBV12-4|many
TGTGCCAGCAGCCCAGGACAGGGTAACACTGAAGCTTTCTTT
CASSPGQGNTEAFF
>TRBJ2-2|NA|TRBV12-3/TRBV12-4|NA
TGTGCCAGCAGCCTGCAGGGGAACACCGGGGAGCTGTTTTTT
CASSLQGNTGELFF
>TRBJ2-3|NA|TRBV7-6|few
TGTGCCAGCAGCTCTTCAGATACGCAGTATTTT
CASSSSDTQYF
>TRBJ2-1|TRBD2|TRBV5-3|NA
TGTGCCAGCAGCCTGAAGTCTAGCGGGGGCCTCTGGGATGAGCAGTTCTTC
CASSLKSSGGLWDEQFF
>TRBJ1-1|NA|TRBV27|many
TGTGCCAGCAGTTTCCGGGGAGGGACTGAAGCTTTCTTT
CASSFRGGTEAFF
>TRBJ1-1|NA|TRBV7-9|few
TGTGCCAGCAACCTAGAGGGACCGAACACTGAAGCTTTCTTT
CASNLEGPNTEAFF
>TRBJ2-7|TRBD1|TRBV28|NA
TGTGCCAGCATCAGAGAACAGGACAGGACACCACCCGACGAGCAGTACTTC
CASIREQDRTPPDEQYF
>TRBJ2-7|TRBD1|TRBV5-4|NA
TGTGCCAGCAGCTTGGCTCTAGGGGGCCTTTCCTACGAGCAGTACTTC
CASSLALGGLSYEQYF
>TRBJ1-5|TRBD1|TRBV6-1|NA
TGTGCCAGCAGCAGGACAGGGGGCGGTCGTGGCAATCAGCCCCAGCATTTT
CASSRTGGGRGNQPQHF
>TRBJ2-3|NA|TRBV6-2/TRBV6-3|NA
TGTGCCAGCAGTTACATCATTGGGGATACGCAGTATTTT
CASSYIIGDTQYF
>TRBJ2-3|TRBD2|TRBV7-2|many
TGTGCCAGCAGCCCTCGGTGGGCTAGCGGGGTCGATACGCAGTATTTT
CASSPRWASGVDTQYF
>TRBJ2-7|NA|TRBV2|few
TGTGCCAGCGGGGGGTACGAGCAGTACTTC
CASGGYEQYF
>TRBJ2-7|TRBD1|TRBV7-6|few
TGTGCCAGCAGCCCAAGGACAGGGGAATACGAGCAGTACTTC
CASSPRTGEYEQYF
>TRBJ2-1|NA|TRBV27|NA
TGTGCCAGCAGTTTATCGGGGACGGTGAAGTTCTTC
CASSLSGTVKFF
>TRBJ1-2|NA|TRBV7-8|many
TGTGCCAGCAGCTTAGTTGTCAGCGAATATGGCTACACCTTC
CASSLVVSEYGYTF
>TRBJ1-1|NA|TRBV7-8|few
TGTGCCAGCAGCTTATTAGGGTCGGGTAGGGGAGAAGCTTTCTTT
CASSLLGSGRGEAFF